These T cell receptor beta chains were read from a single sample in a study of blood T cell repertoires in COVID-19. Sequenced by immunoSEQ multiplex PCR; TCRdb stores in-frame clones only, minus some. The repertoire holds hundreds of thousands of clones, with approximately 90% as singletons. The material sequenced was PBMCs or T cells enriched from blood (not recorded which). These TCRs come from a man between 25 and 39 years old who had recovered from COVID-19. Each CDR3 is given with its conserved first and last residue. The D gene is left open where the match is weak. A clone size is listed for some rows: how often the clone was seen (once, few, many), or a class if it is expanded.

D: NA; J: TRBJ2-5; size: NA; V: TRBV6-4; CDR3: CAIEPSIETQYF; DNA: TGTGCCATCGAGCCCTCTATCGAGACCCAGTACTTC
D: NA; J: TRBJ2-7; size: NA; V: TRBV21-1; CDR3: CASNPRVVSYEQYF; DNA: TGTGCCAGCAACCCCCGGGTAGTGAGCTACGAGCAGTACTTC
D: TRBD2; J: TRBJ2-5; size: NA; V: TRBV4-2; CDR3: CASSLGLAGPETQYF; DNA: TGTGCCAGCAGCCTGGGACTAGCGGGACCTGAGACCCAGTACTTC
D: NA; J: TRBJ1-1; size: NA; V: TRBV5-1; CDR3: CASSLDGGGTEAFF; DNA: TGCGCCAGCAGCTTGGACGGCGGGGGAACTGAAGCTTTCTTT
D: TRBD2; J: TRBJ2-1; size: NA; V: TRBV7-2; CDR3: CASSLNGREYGNEQFF; DNA: TGTGCCAGCAGCCTAAACGGGCGGGAGTATGGCAATGAGCAGTTCTTC
D: NA; J: TRBJ2-1; size: NA; V: TRBV7-3; CDR3: CASSLTGTYNEQFF; DNA: TGTGCCAGCAGCTTAACGGGGACTTACAATGAGCAGTTCTTC
D: TRBD2; J: TRBJ2-2; size: NA; V: TRBV7-3; CDR3: CASSLWTSDNTGELFF; DNA: TGTGCCAGCAGCTTGTGGACTAGCGACAACACCGGGGAGCTGTTTTTT
D: NA; J: TRBJ2-1; size: once; V: TRBV4-1; CDR3: CASSQRPSPGGPDEQFF; DNA: TGCGCCAGCAGCCAGAGACCCAGCCCGGGCGGGCCGGATGAGCAGTTCTTC
D: TRBD1; J: TRBJ1-1; size: once; V: TRBV5-8; CDR3: CASSFDRGGTEAFF; DNA: TGTGCCAGCAGCTTCGACAGGGGGGGCACTGAAGCTTTCTTT
D: TRBD2; J: TRBJ2-1; size: NA; V: TRBV29-1; CDR3: CSVGTSGSNEQFF; DNA: TGCAGCGTGGGGACTAGCGGGAGTAATGAGCAGTTCTTC
D: TRBD2; J: TRBJ2-7; size: NA; V: TRBV10-3; CDR3: CAIAGGGNTLSYEQYF; DNA: TGTGCCATCGCGGGAGGGGGGAACACCCTATCCTACGAGCAGTACTTC
D: TRBD2; J: TRBJ2-1; size: NA; V: TRBV7-8; CDR3: CASSLPSGRANEQFF; DNA: TGTGCCAGCAGCTTGCCTAGCGGGAGGGCCAATGAGCAGTTCTTC
D: TRBD1; J: TRBJ1-1; size: NA; V: TRBV18; CDR3: CASSLPGTEEAFF; DNA: TGTGCCAGCTCACTACCCGGGACAGAAGAAGCTTTCTTT
D: NA; J: TRBJ2-5; size: once; V: TRBV18; CDR3: CASSPFRQGKETQYF; DNA: TGTGCCAGCTCACCATTTAGGCAGGGGAAGGAGACCCAGTACTTC
D: TRBD1; J: TRBJ2-7; size: NA; V: TRBV27; CDR3: CASSFSGDRGRYEQYF; DNA: TGTGCCAGCAGTTTCTCCGGGGACAGGGGGAGATACGAGCAGTACTTC
D: TRBD1; J: TRBJ1-2; size: NA; V: TRBV28; CDR3: CASSLSGGSGYTF; DNA: TGTGCCAGCAGTTTATCAGGGGGCAGCGGCTACACCTTC
D: TRBD2; J: TRBJ2-1; size: NA; V: TRBV5-1; CDR3: CASSLGLAGNSYNEQFF; DNA: TGCGCCAGCAGCTTGGGGCTAGCGGGAAACTCCTACAATGAGCAGTTCTTC
D: TRBD1; J: TRBJ1-1; size: NA; V: TRBV28; CDR3: CASRAAGTGAAEAFF; DNA: TGTGCCAGCAGGGCAGCGGGGACAGGGGCCGCTGAAGCTTTCTTT
D: NA; J: TRBJ1-5; size: NA; V: TRBV24-1; CDR3: CATSDPGGQPQHF; DNA: TGTGCCACCAGTGATCCCGGAGGGCAGCCCCAGCATTTT
D: NA; J: TRBJ2-2; size: NA; V: TRBV7-9; CDR3: CASSLGHEYTGELFF; DNA: TGTGCCAGCAGCTTGGGACATGAGTACACCGGGGAGCTGTTTTTT
D: TRBD1; J: TRBJ1-5; size: few; V: TRBV19; CDR3: CASSSPRGSQHF; DNA: TGTGCCAGTAGTTCCCCCAGGGGGTCCCAGCATTTT
D: TRBD2; J: TRBJ2-1; size: NA; V: TRBV20-1; CDR3: CSASLPGRSYNEQFF; DNA: TGCAGTGCTAGTCTCCCCGGGAGGAGTTACAATGAGCAGTTCTTC
D: NA; J: TRBJ2-2; size: NA; V: TRBV27; CDR3: CASSLTRVTGELFF; DNA: TGTGCCAGCAGTTTGACTCGCGTTACCGGGGAGCTGTTTTTT
D: NA; J: TRBJ2-3; size: NA; V: TRBV7-9; CDR3: CASRAAHTDTQYF; DNA: TGTGCCAGCAGGGCTGCCCACACAGATACGCAGTATTTT
D: TRBD1; J: TRBJ1-6; size: NA; V: TRBV5-1; CDR3: CASSLGTGDSPLHF; DNA: TGCGCCAGCAGCCTCGGGACAGGAGATTCACCCCTCCACTTT
D: TRBD1; J: TRBJ1-1; size: NA; V: TRBV27; CDR3: CASSLTGLNTEAFF; DNA: TGTGCCAGCAGTCTGACAGGGTTGAACACTGAAGCTTTCTTT
D: NA; J: TRBJ2-7; size: NA; V: TRBV5-5; CDR3: CASSLVQDYRGEQYF; DNA: TGTGCCAGCAGCTTGGTGCAGGACTATCGAGGGGAGCAGTACTTC
D: TRBD1; J: TRBJ2-1; size: NA; V: TRBV25-1; CDR3: CASRDRGLYNEQFF; DNA: TGTGCCAGCAGGGACAGGGGGCTTTACAATGAGCAGTTCTTC
D: NA; J: TRBJ2-1; size: NA; V: TRBV10-2; CDR3: CASSERDFAYNEQFF; DNA: TGCGCCAGCAGTGAACGGGACTTCGCCTACAATGAGCAGTTCTTC
D: NA; J: TRBJ1-4; size: NA; V: TRBV5-1; CDR3: CASSMGGSNEKLFF; DNA: TGCGCCAGCAGCATGGGAGGGTCTAATGAAAAACTGTTTTTT
D: TRBD1; J: TRBJ1-2; size: NA; V: TRBV3-1/TRBV3-2; CDR3: CASSPGTGRYGYTF; DNA: TGTGCCAGCAGCCCAGGGACAGGCCGTTATGGCTACACCTTC
D: NA; J: TRBJ2-2; size: once; V: TRBV30; CDR3: CAWETGNTGELFF; DNA: TGTGCCTGGGAGACGGGGAACACCGGGGAGCTGTTTTTT
D: NA; J: TRBJ1-6; size: NA; V: TRBV27; CDR3: CASSPLDNTPLHF; DNA: TGTGCCAGCAGTCCCTTGGACAATACACCCCTCCACTTT
D: NA; J: TRBJ2-5; size: NA; V: TRBV7-9; CDR3: CASARSETQYF; DNA: TGTGCCAGCGCGAGATCGGAGACCCAGTACTTC
D: NA; J: TRBJ1-1; size: NA; V: TRBV19; CDR3: CASSIDRENTEAFF; DNA: TGTGCCAGTAGTATAGATCGAGAGAACACTGAAGCTTTCTTT
D: NA; J: TRBJ1-1; size: NA; V: TRBV5-1; CDR3: CASADQAGNTEAFF; DNA: TGCGCCAGCGCCGACCAGGCTGGGAACACTGAAGCTTTCTTT
D: TRBD2; J: TRBJ2-1; size: NA; V: TRBV13; CDR3: CASSPGRTQFF; DNA: TGTGCCAGCAGCCCCGGGAGGACCCAGTTCTTC
D: NA; J: TRBJ1-1; size: NA; V: TRBV4-1; CDR3: CASRSKGGLNTEAFF; DNA: TGCGCCAGCAGATCTAAGGGGGGGCTGAACACTGAAGCTTTCTTT
D: NA; J: TRBJ2-5; size: NA; V: TRBV7-9; CDR3: CASSPLSQTQYF; DNA: TGTGCCAGCAGCCCCTTGTCCCAGACCCAGTACTTC
D: TRBD2; J: TRBJ2-3; size: NA; V: TRBV7-6; CDR3: CASSLVLAGESNTQYF; DNA: TGTGCCAGCAGCTTAGTGCTAGCGGGAGAATCAAATACGCAGTATTTT
D: NA; J: TRBJ1-5; size: NA; V: TRBV6-6; CDR3: CASSLGQKYQPQHF; DNA: TGTGCCAGCAGTCTCGGACAGAAGTATCAGCCCCAGCATTTT
D: NA; J: TRBJ2-7; size: NA; V: TRBV6-5; CDR3: CASRVRSGLHYEQYF; DNA: TGTGCCAGCAGGGTCCGTTCAGGGCTCCACTACGAGCAGTACTTC
D: NA; J: TRBJ2-1; size: once; V: TRBV4-1; CDR3: CASSQDTGSFTYNEQFF; DNA: TGCGCCAGCAGCCAAGATACAGGGTCTTTCACCTACAATGAGCAGTTCTTC
D: TRBD1; J: TRBJ2-1; size: NA; V: TRBV5-1; CDR3: CASSLAGGTGGSYNEQFF; DNA: TGCGCCAGCAGCTTGGCTGGAGGGACAGGGGGAAGCTACAATGAGCAGTTCTTC
D: TRBD2; J: TRBJ2-3; size: once; V: TRBV5-8; CDR3: CASSAADSGLADTDTQYF; DNA: TGTGCCAGCAGCGCGGCCGATTCGGGACTAGCGGACACAGATACGCAGTATTTT
D: NA; J: TRBJ1-2; size: NA; V: TRBV19; CDR3: CASSIHGETLLSDGYTF; DNA: TGTGCCAGTAGTATCCACGGTGAAACCTTACTTAGCGATGGCTACACCTTC
D: NA; J: TRBJ2-7; size: NA; V: TRBV11-2; CDR3: CASSLEHWGTSLREQYF; DNA: TGTGCCAGCAGCTTAGAACATTGGGGGACATCTTTACGAGAGCAGTACTTC
D: NA; J: TRBJ1-4; size: NA; V: TRBV27; CDR3: CASSLNRVPEKLFF; DNA: TGTGCCAGCAGTTTAAACAGGGTCCCCGAAAAACTGTTTTTT
D: TRBD2; J: TRBJ2-7; size: few; V: TRBV19; CDR3: CASRVGTSGTYEQYF; DNA: TGTGCCAGTAGGGTTGGGACTAGCGGAACCTACGAGCAGTACTTC
D: NA; J: TRBJ1-1; size: NA; V: TRBV5-1; CDR3: CASSIDTYTEAFF; DNA: TGCGCCAGCAGCATAGACACTTACACTGAAGCTTTCTTT
D: TRBD1; J: TRBJ2-4; size: NA; V: TRBV5-1; CDR3: CASSLTGDGSHIQYF; DNA: TGCGCCAGCAGCTTGACAGGGGATGGGTCGCACATTCAGTACTTC
D: NA; J: TRBJ2-1; size: NA; V: TRBV28; CDR3: CASNPTPQRPLRIGSYNEQFF; DNA: TGTGCCAGCAATCCCACCCCCCAGCGGCCTCTGAGGATTGGCTCCTACAATGAGCAGTTCTTC